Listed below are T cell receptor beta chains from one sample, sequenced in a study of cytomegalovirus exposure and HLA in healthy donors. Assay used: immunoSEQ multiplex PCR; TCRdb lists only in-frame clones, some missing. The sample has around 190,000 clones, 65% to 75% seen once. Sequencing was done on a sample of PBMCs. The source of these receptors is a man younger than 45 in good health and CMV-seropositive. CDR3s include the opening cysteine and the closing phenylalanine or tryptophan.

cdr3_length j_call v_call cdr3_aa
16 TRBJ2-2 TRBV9 CASSLSGRASAGEPFF
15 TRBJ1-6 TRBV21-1 CASSKGGGMNSPLHF
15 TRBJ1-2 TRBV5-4 CASSRGTGEEDGYTF
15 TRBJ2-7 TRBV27 CASSPPGTTRYEQYF
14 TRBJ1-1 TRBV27 CASSLYGPAAEAFF
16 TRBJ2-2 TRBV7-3 CASSRGTGVNTGELFF
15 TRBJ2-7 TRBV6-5 CASTSSGSLIYEQYF
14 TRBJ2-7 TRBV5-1 CASNPGQGPLEQYF
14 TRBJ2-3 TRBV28 CASSKREVGDTQYF
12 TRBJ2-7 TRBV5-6 CASSLSDYEQYF
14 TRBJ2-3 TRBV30 CALIAGGTRDTQYF
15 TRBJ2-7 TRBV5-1 CASRPPGTVGGEQYF
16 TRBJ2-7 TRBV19 CASTSSGGGDSYEQYF
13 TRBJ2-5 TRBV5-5 CASSLEARETQYF
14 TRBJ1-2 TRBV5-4 CASSLPGNPYGYTF
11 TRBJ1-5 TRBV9 CASSPRTGGSF
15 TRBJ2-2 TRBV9 CASSLSGLDTGELFF
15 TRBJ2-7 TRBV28 CASSPPGGASYEQYF
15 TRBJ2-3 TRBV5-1 CAPSPKAFFTDTQYF
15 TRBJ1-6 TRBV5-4 CASSLPGGYNSPLHF
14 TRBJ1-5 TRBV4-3 CASSPGQNNQPQHF
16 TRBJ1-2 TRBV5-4 CASGLTGKRANYGYTF
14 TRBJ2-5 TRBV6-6 CASSYGTSQETQYF
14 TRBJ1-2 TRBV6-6 CASTTGRGRDGYTF
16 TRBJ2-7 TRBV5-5 CASTDRVLAERYEQYF
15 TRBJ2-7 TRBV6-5 CASTRIWGRFYEQYF
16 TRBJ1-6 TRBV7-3 CASSQTASSYNSPLHF
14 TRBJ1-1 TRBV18 CASSNRDTHTEAFF
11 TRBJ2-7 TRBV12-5 CASGQTYEQYF
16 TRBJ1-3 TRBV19 CASSNPGGHSGNTIYF
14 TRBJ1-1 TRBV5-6 CASRRTGGWTEAFF
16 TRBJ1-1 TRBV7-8 CASSLYRVWGNTEAFF
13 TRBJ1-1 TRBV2 CASSGTGTTEAFF
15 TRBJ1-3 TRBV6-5 CASSYNPGAGNTIYF
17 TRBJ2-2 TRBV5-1 CASSLAGVTTSTGELFF
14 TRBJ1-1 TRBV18 CASSPQDREAEAFF
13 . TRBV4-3 CASSQDLERTIYF
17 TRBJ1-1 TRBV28 CVSSPTWLRHSNTEAFF
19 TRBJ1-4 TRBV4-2 CASSQAGGGTGGEEEKLFF
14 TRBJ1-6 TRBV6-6 CASSSTGVQSPLHF
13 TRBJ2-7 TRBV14 CASSISGGNEQYF
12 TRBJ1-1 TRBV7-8 CASSLRGTEAFF
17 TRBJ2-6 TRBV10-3 CAIMKGQGFSGANVLTF
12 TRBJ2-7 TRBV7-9 CASSSDIGEQYF
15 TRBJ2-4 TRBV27 CASSPRTGGVNIQYF
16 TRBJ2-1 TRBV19 CASTLTGTSGRGGQFF
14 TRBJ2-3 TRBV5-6 CASSFGRATDTQYF
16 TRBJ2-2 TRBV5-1 CASSLDGTGGGGELFF
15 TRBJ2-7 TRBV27 CASSTRLALLNEQYF
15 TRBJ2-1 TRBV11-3 CASSPNSNSYNEQFF
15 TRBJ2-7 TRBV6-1 CASSEAAGISYEQYF
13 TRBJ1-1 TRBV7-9 CASSSGAKTEAFF